These 29 T cell receptor beta chains share one sample of origin, sequenced in a study of human T cells and chemical hapten exposure. Stated time point: patch test 1, 2 weeks after DPC sensitization. The treatment was: therapeutic diphenylcyclopropenone sensitization with weekly scalp DPC. TCRdb recomputed calls from the RACE reads with MiXCR, one row per CDR3 protein. This table has about 80,000 distinct CDR3 sequences, roughly 7.6% appearing once. The sequenced sample was whole blood, obtained in connection with sensitization to the hapten diphenylcyclopropenone (DPC). The receptors were gathered from a woman in her thirties with alopecia areata. Some clones in this sample may be carry-over from other donors' samples.

Notes on this clonotype: It may be a read error: a sequence one base away is much more abundant. The chain joins TRBV13 to TRBJ2-3, with TRBD1 matching over 7 bases. The CDR3 is made up of 19 amino acids. J gave up 2 bases and V 3 bases, and 17 bases lay outside the gene matches. Germline V gene lookup returns CDR1 PRHDT and CDR2 FYEKMQ (reference sequence). In DNA, the CDR3 is TGTGCCAGCAGCTTTTGGTCCGCCCGGGGACAGCCTAACACAGATACGCAGTATTTT. Amino acid sequence: CASSFWSARGQPNTDTQYF. Variable domain in full (rest from reference TRBV13 and TRBJ2-3): AAGVIQSPRHLIKEKRETATLKCYPIPRHDTVYWYQQGPGQDPQFLISFYEKMQSDKGSIPDRFSAQQFSDYHSELNMSSLELGDSALYFCASSFWSARGQPNTDTQYFGPGTRLTVL.

This clonotype was found a few times. The chain has TRBV6-5 and TRBJ1-5; D gene unclear. Germline values: CDR1 MNHEY, CDR2 SVGAGI. Trimming removed 4 bases at V and 2 bases at J, with 15 bases between. This CDR3 is built from 16 residues. The CDR3 loop is CASSSYRTSGNQPQHF. CDR3 coding DNA: TGTGCCAGCAGTTCTTACAGAACGAGCGGCAATCAGCCCCAGCATTTT.

The chain employs TRBV20-1 and TRBJ2-3; the D is unclear. CDR3 length: 14 residues. Trimming took off 0 bases at V and 2 bases at J, with 9 bases between the two ends. Germline V lookup: CDR1 DFQATT, CDR2 SNEGSKA (reference sequence). CDR3 sequence (DNA): TGCAGTGCTAGAGATCGCGCGATCACAGATACGCAGTATTTT. It yields the protein CSARDRAITDTQYF.

Ten or more counts support this clonotype. The chain has TRBV3-1 and TRBJ2-7; 7 nucleotides match TRBD1. The CDR3 spans 14 residues. V shed 0 bases and J 4 bases; nucleotides not matched to a gene: 3. The germline gives CDR1 LGHDT, CDR2 YNNKEL (reference sequence). CDR3: CASSQDGRGYEQYF. CDR3 coding DNA: TGTGCCAGCAGCCAAGACGGCAGGGGGTACGAGCAGTACTTC.

This rearrangement joins TRBV12-3 or TRBV12-4 to TRBJ2-1, with no clear D. V dropped 6 bases and J dropped 9 bases, with 18 bases sitting between them. This CDR3 region has 14 residues. The CDR3 DNA sequence: TGTGCCAGCAGCCCCTACAGACCGTTTGGTGAGCAGTTCTTC. Encoded protein: CASSPYRPFGEQFF.

This chain joins TRBV27 and TRBJ1-2; 7 nucleotides match TRBD1. The germline V gene has CDR1 MNHEY and CDR2 SMNVEV (reference sequence). This CDR3 has 14 residues. Germline trimming cut 5 bases from V and 1 base from J; bases unmatched to any gene: 4. The CDR3 DNA reads as TGTGCCAGCAGTCCGGACAGGAGTAACTATGGCTACACCTTC. Its translation is CASSPDRSNYGYTF.

This clonotype was found many times. The V gene is TRBV5-1, the J gene TRBJ2-5; either TRBD1 or TRBD2 may supply D (5 bases each). This CDR3 contains 13 residues. Trimming took off 4 bases at V and 2 bases at J, with 9 bases between the two ends. Germline lookup yields CDR1 SGHRS and CDR2 YFSETQ. CDR3 loop: CASSGGPQETQYF. The CDR3 DNA sequence: TGCGCCAGCAGCGGGGGTCCTCAAGAGACCCAGTACTTC. Supplemented by reference TRBV5-1 and TRBJ2-5, the full variable domain reads KAGVTQTPRYLIKTRGQQVTLSCSPISGHRSVSWYQQTPGQGLQFLFEYFSETQRNKGNFPGRFSGRQFSNSRSEMNVSTLELGDSALYLCASSGGPQETQYFGPGTRLLVL.

With regard to this clonotype: A much larger clonotype is one base distant, so this may be a read error. This chain connects TRBV7-2 to TRBJ2-7; TRBD2 aligns across 10 bases. The CDR3 is 16 amino acids. J was trimmed by 5 bases and V by 3 bases; bases with no gene match: 10. The V gene's germline CDR1 is SGHTA and CDR2 FQGNSA. The CDR3 here is CASSFHLAGETNEQYF. CDR3 in DNA: TGTGCCAGCAGCTTCCACCTAGCGGGGGAGACCAACGAGCAGTACTTC.

This clonotype came up many times. As DNA, the CDR3 is TGTGCCAGCAGCCGTGGGACAGCCATCTCTGGAAACACCATATATTTT. Protein product: CASSRGTAISGNTIYF. The chain is built from TRBV12-3 or TRBV12-4 and TRBJ1-3; the match to TRBD1 covers 7 bases. The CDR3 spans 16 residues. With 6 bases clipped from V and 0 bases from J, the junction kept 8 bases outside the gene matches.

This clonotype showed up just a few times. The V gene is TRBV2, the J gene TRBJ2-3; 13 bases map to TRBD2. CDR3 length: 16 amino acids. V was pared by 6 bases and J by 2 bases, with 5 bases of the junction left unmatched. Germline loops: CDR1 SNHLY, CDR2 FYNNEI. The CDR3 sequence: CASSAGLAGATDTQYF. The CDR3 coding sequence is TGTGCCAGCAGCGCCGGACTAGCGGGGGCCACAGATACGCAGTATTTT.

Ten or more counts support this clonotype. The chain recombines TRBV2 with TRBJ1-5, with D unclear. The germline V gene encodes CDR1 SNHLY and CDR2 FYNNEI. This CDR3 is 15 amino acids long. V lost 2 bases and J 4 bases, leaving 12 bases between the germline ends. The CDR3 here is CASSELAPQNQPQHF. CDR3 nucleotides: TGTGCCAGCAGTGAATTGGCGCCCCAGAATCAGCCCCAGCATTTT.

In the case of this clonotype: With a much larger clone just one base away, this may be a read error. The rearrangement joins TRBV5-1 to TRBJ2-1, with TRBD2 matching 10 bases. The J call is doubtful: the DNA matches TRBJ2-7 better. Germline V lookup: CDR1 SGHRS, CDR2 YFSETQ. The CDR3 loop spans 17 amino acids. The CDR3 DNA reads TGCGCCAGCAGCAAAGATAGCGGGGGGAGCTCCTACAATGAGCAGTACTTC. This sequence encodes CASSKDSGGSSYNEQYF.

This clonotype was observed a handful of times. The chain links TRBV29-1 to TRBJ1-1; D is ambiguous. The germline CDR1 and CDR2 sequences are SQVTM and ANQGSEA. CDR3 size: 11 residues. Trimming cost V 3 bases and J 8 bases, with 10 bases left between them. CDR3 sequence: CSVDCVGEAFF. As DNA, the CDR3 is TGCAGCGTTGATTGTGTTGGCGAAGCTTTCTTT.

Many counts were recorded for this clonotype. V usage is TRBV30 and J usage is TRBJ1-1; no clear D. V lost 0 bases to trimming and J lost 7 bases, with 12 bases between them. Germline V lookup: CDR1 GTSNPN, CDR2 SVGIG (reference sequence). The CDR3 contains 13 residues. The CDR3 DNA follows: TGTGCCTGGAGTGTTGTTCCGCAAGGTGAAGCTTTCTTT. Translation: CAWSVVPQGEAFF.

The genes are TRBV29-1 and TRBJ2-3, with a possible D match to TRBD2 (6 bases). Trimming removed 2 bases at V and 2 bases at J, with 11 bases between. CDR1 is SQVTM, CDR2 ANQGSEA, per germline. The CDR3 has 14 amino acids. The CDR3 loop is CSVERAGTTDTQYF. The CDR3 DNA reads TGCAGCGTTGAAAGGGCGGGGACCACAGATACGCAGTATTTT.

This clonotype has a count of ten or more. This chain uses TRBV6-6 with TRBJ2-3; the match to TRBD2 covers 12 bases. The V and J ends lost 6 bases and 2 bases, in that order; junction bases with no gene match: 6. This CDR3 spans 16 amino acids. Germline loops: CDR1 MNHNY, CDR2 SVGAGI (reference sequence). CDR3 DNA: TGTGCCAGCAGCCGCGGACTAGCGGGGCCCACAGATACGCAGTATTTT. It codes for CASSRGLAGPTDTQYF.

This clonotype has only a few counts. The J gene is TRBJ1-2, the V gene TRBV30, with a possible D match to TRBD1 (5 bases). This CDR3 is 11 amino acids long. Germline CDR1 and CDR2: GTSNPN and SVGIG (reference sequence). V was clipped by 0 bases and J by 7 bases, with 6 bases between them. CDR3: CAWSVGVGYTF. For the CDR3, the DNA is TGTGCCTGGAGTGTAGGGGTTGGCTACACCTTC.

Relative to its sample, this clonotype is medium-sized (0.01 to 0.1%). The chain uses TRBV30 and TRBJ2-5; TRBD2 agrees at 14 bases. CDR3 length: 15 residues. J was trimmed by 4 bases and V by 3 bases; bases with no gene match: 4. Germline values: CDR1 GTSNPN, CDR2 SVGIG (reference sequence). The CDR3 coding sequence is TGTGCCTGGAGCGCGACTAGCGGGGGGGTAGAGACCCAGTACTTC. It translates to CAWSATSGGVETQYF.

There are many counts of this clonotype. This CDR3 is CSVVRRNIQYF. The CDR3 DNA follows: TGCAGCGTCGTACGAAGGAACATTCAGTACTTC. This rearrangement joins TRBV29-1 to TRBJ2-4; D is undetermined. This CDR3 has 11 amino acids. The germline gives CDR1 SQVTM, CDR2 ANQGSEA. Deletions cut 6 bases from V and 7 bases from J, with 10 bases between.

This clonotype has just a few counts. The rearrangement links TRBV7-9 to TRBJ1-1, with 7 bases matching TRBD1. Germline values: CDR1 SEHNR, CDR2 FQNEAQ (reference sequence). The CDR3 loop spans 17 amino acids. V shed 2 bases and J 4 bases; nucleotides not matched to a gene: 13. Here the CDR3 DNA reads TGTGCCAGCAGCTTATCGGGACAGCTTACGGGTAGCACTGAAGCTTTCTTT. Its protein is CASSLSGQLTGSTEAFF.

This clonotype appeared many times. V gene TRBV4-2 combines with J gene TRBJ1-5, with D possibly TRBD1 on 6 matching bases. Germline lookup yields CDR1 LGHNA and CDR2 YNFKEQ. V lost 4 bases, J lost 1 base, and 17 bases lay in between. This CDR3 is 17 amino acids long. Here the CDR3 DNA reads TGTGCCAGCAGCCTGGACAGTTGGGGTATCAGCAATCAGCCCCAGCATTTT. Translation gives CASSLDSWGISNQPQHF.

The CDR3 nucleotides are TGCGCCAGCAGCTTGAGGGCGACATTACGGAACGAGCAGTACTTC. It codes for CASSLRATLRNEQYF. This chain connects TRBV5-1 to TRBJ2-7; D unclear. CDR1 SGHRS and CDR2 YFSETQ come from the germline V gene. This CDR3 has 15 amino acids. Deletions cut 1 base from V and 5 bases from J, with 16 bases between.

This clonotype was observed at least ten times. V is TRBV6-5 and J is TRBJ1-3; no firm D call. CDR3 length equals 13 residues. Trimming removed 5 bases at V and 1 base at J, with 6 bases between. From germline, CDR1 is MNHEY and CDR2 SVGAGI. CDR3: CASSRRSGNTIYF. The CDR3 nucleotides read TGTGCCAGCAGTCGTAGGTCTGGAAACACCATATATTTT.

This clonotype turned up a few times. The V call is TRBV27, the J call TRBJ1-1; D is unresolved. The CDR3 contains 12 residues. Germline values: CDR1 MNHEY, CDR2 SMNVEV (reference sequence). Trimming removed 4 bases at V and 8 bases at J, with 11 bases between. CDR3 residues: CASSSPRREAFF. CDR3 nucleotide sequence: TGTGCCAGCAGTTCGCCCCGTAGAGAAGCTTTCTTT.

This clonotype was counted at least ten times. The V call is TRBV10-2, the J call TRBJ2-5, with D hard to call. This CDR3 is built from 12 residues. Germline CDR1 is WSHSY and CDR2 is SAAADI. V was clipped by 0 bases and J by 7 bases, with 6 bases between them. The CDR3 here is CASSESGLTQYF. DNA for the CDR3: TGCGCCAGCAGTGAGTCGGGTCTGACCCAGTACTTC.

This chain joins TRBV29-1 and TRBJ2-7; maybe TRBD1 (5 bases). V was clipped by 2 bases and J by 4 bases, with 18 bases between them. Germline V gives CDR1 SQVTM, CDR2 ANQGSEA. The CDR3 contains 15 residues. In DNA form, the CDR3 reads TGCAGCGTTGAATGGATAGGTCAGGGTAAATACGAGCAGTACTTC. Protein: CSVEWIGQGKYEQYF.

The chain combines TRBV9 with TRBJ1-1; D not certain. Germline V gene sequence: CDR1 SGDLS, CDR2 YYNGEE. This CDR3 comprises 14 residues. Trimming pared 0 bases from V and 0 bases from J, leaving 6 bases between. CDR3: CASSVGELNTEAFF. Written as DNA, the CDR3 is TGTGCCAGCAGCGTAGGGGAGTTGAACACTGAAGCTTTCTTT.

The sample holds many counts of this clonotype. The CDR3 region is CATRRGPNRELFF. The CDR3 DNA is TGTGCCACCCGAAGGGGGCCTAACAGGGAGCTGTTTTTT. The rearrangement links TRBV6-1 to TRBJ2-2; 7 nucleotides match TRBD1. The CDR3 is made up of 13 amino acids. J lost 9 bases, V lost 10 bases, and 11 bases had no gene match. Germline CDR1 reads MNHNS; CDR2 reads SASEGT.

There are many counts of this clonotype. The rearrangement joins TRBV6-1 to TRBJ2-3; 7 nucleotides align to TRBD1. Germline CDR1 is MNHNS and CDR2 is SASEGT. The junction had 6 bases not matched to a gene; V was cut back by 2 bases and J by 4 bases. This CDR3 has 15 amino acids. Here the CDR3 reads CASSETKTGSDTQYF. The CDR3 coding sequence is TGTGCCAGCAGTGAAACCAAGACAGGGTCAGATACGCAGTATTTT.